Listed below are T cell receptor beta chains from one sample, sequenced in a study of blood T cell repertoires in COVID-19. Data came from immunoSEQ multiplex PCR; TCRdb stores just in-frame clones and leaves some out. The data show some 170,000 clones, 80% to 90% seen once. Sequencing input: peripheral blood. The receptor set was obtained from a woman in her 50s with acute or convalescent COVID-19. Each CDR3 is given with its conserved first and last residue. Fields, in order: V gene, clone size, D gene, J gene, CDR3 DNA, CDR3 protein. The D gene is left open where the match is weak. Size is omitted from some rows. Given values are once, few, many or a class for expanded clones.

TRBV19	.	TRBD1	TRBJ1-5	TGTGCCAGTGTAACAGGGGCCAGCAATCAGCCCCAGCATTTT	CASVTGASNQPQHF
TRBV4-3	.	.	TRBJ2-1	TGCGCCAGCAGCCAAGATCTCGGTAGCGCATTTGGCGATGAGCAGTTCTTC	CASSQDLGSAFGDEQFF
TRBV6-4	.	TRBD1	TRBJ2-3	TGTGCCAGCAGTGCCGTACAGGGGGCGCTGAATACGCAGTATTTT	CASSAVQGALNTQYF
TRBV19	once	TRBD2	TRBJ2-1	TGTGCCAGTAGTACCGCCGGGACTAGCATCCCCAATGAGCAGTTCTTC	CASSTAGTSIPNEQFF
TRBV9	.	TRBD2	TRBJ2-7	TGTGCCAGCAGCCCCCGACTAGCGGATTCCTACGAGCAGTACTTC	CASSPRLADSYEQYF
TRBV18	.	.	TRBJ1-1	TGTGCCAGCTCACCCACAGGGAGGAACACTGAAGCTTTCTTT	CASSPTGRNTEAFF
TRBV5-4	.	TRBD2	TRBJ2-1	TGTGCCAGCAGCGTGGGACTAGCCGGCAATGAGCAGTTCTTC	CASSVGLAGNEQFF
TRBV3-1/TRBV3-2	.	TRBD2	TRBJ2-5	TGTGCCAGCAGCCCCCAGGCGGGAGAGTGGGTCCAGACCCAGTACTTC	CASSPQAGEWVQTQYF
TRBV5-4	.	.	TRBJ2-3	TGTGCCAGCAGCTTGGGGACTACCACAGATACGCAGTATTTT	CASSLGTTTDTQYF
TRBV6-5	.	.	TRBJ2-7	TGTGCCAGCAGTTACTCCCACCCGAGCTACGAGCAGTACTTC	CASSYSHPSYEQYF
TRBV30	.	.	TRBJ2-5	TGTGCCTGGAACCCGGGACAAGGGGAGACCCAGTACTTC	CAWNPGQGETQYF